Sequencing of this T cell receptor beta chain was carried out in a study of shared clonotypes between healthy human individuals. This clone was observed a few times. The antigen remains undetermined. Findings and caveats of the study: The donor pool, a small one, limited the genetic and exposure-history diversity represented.

As originally analysed: Junction-only immunoSEQ sequences carried no quality scores, so filtering differed. The assay was immunoSEQ multiplex PCR, and TCRdb's table has in-frame clones only and misses some. From that table come the V and J calls and clone size; the DNA was used to work out D and trimming. Of approximately 530,000 clones in the sample, roughly 95% were seen once. Germline CDR1 reads SEHNR; CDR2 reads FQNEAQ (reference sequence). This CDR3 is built from 12 residues. Between the trimmed V and J ends, which lost 5 bases and 5 bases, there was a span of 7 bases. The sequenced sample was naive CD4+ T cells sorted from blood. The sample's subset: CD45RA+ positively selected. This receptor was obtained from a woman in her twenties or thirties in good health. V usage is TRBV7-9 and J usage is TRBJ1-5; perhaps TRBD1 as D (5 bases). In nucleotides, the CDR3 is TGTGCCAGCAGCAAAGGGGATCAGCCCCAGCATTTT. Translating gives CASSKGDQPQHF.